The rows below give T cell receptor beta chains drawn from one sample of a study of molecular identifiers for immune sequencing clone quantification. Each CDR3 protein is one row after TCRdb ran MiXCR on the PCR reads. Among over 65,000 distinct CDR3 sequences listed, roughly 25% were seen once. The source material was naive CD8+ T cells from blood, with Jurkat cell RNA spiked in. These receptors were taken from a human donor in good health. Some libraries in this study had Jurkat cell RNA spiked in. Each CDR3 is given with its conserved first and last residue. Fields, in order: D gene, J gene, clone size, V gene, CDR3 protein, CDR3 DNA. A D gene is named only where the DNA matches it firmly. For some rows the clone size is stated as once, few or many, or as a class when expanded; others skip it.

TRBD2,TRBJ2-3,few,TRBV20-1,CSATLAGAADTQYF,TGCAGTGCTACCCTAGCGGGAGCGGCAGATACGCAGTATTTT
.,TRBJ1-1,many,TRBV20-1,CSAMQGGTEAFF,TGCAGTGCTATGCAGGGTGGCACTGAAGCTTTCTTT
.,TRBJ1-6,once,TRBV28,CASRLETLLSYNSPLHF,TGTGCCAGCAGATTGGAGACACTTCTCTCCTATAATTCACCCCTCCACTTT
.,TRBJ2-2,.,TRBV6-4,CASSDVANTGELFF,TGTGCCAGCAGTGACGTGGCAAACACCGGGGAGCTGTTTTTT
.,TRBJ2-7,many,TRBV6-5,CASSYSNWEYEQYF,TGTGCCAGCAGTTACTCGAATTGGGAGTACGAGCAGTACTTC
TRBD2,TRBJ2-1,.,TRBV14,CASSQGGGGEQFF,TGTGCCAGCAGCCAAGGCGGGGGGGGTGAGCAGTTCTTC
.,TRBJ2-1,many,TRBV27,CASSFQGGYEQFF,TGTGCCAGCAGTTTTCAAGGGGGATATGAGCAGTTCTTC
.,TRBJ2-7,.,TRBV3-1,CASTIRMGFLYEQYF,TGTGCCAGCACCATAAGGATGGGGTTCTTGTACGAGCAGTACTTC
.,TRBJ1-2,.,TRBV27,CASSPTGTSYGYTF,TGTGCCAGCAGTCCCACCGGGACAAGCTATGGCTACACCTTC
TRBD2,TRBJ2-3,many,TRBV18,CASSPGGYLAGTDTQYF,TGTGCCAGCTCACCGGGCGGATACCTAGCGGGCACAGATACGCAGTATTTT
.,TRBJ1-6,few,TRBV7-9,CASSLDAGAGEAYNSPLHF,TGTGCCAGCAGCTTGGACGCCGGGGCAGGGGAGGCCTATAATTCACCCCTCCACTTT
TRBD1,TRBJ1-5,.,TRBV19,CASSNSWDRGQPQHF,TGTGCCAGTAGTAACTCCTGGGACAGGGGTCAGCCCCAGCATTTT
TRBD2,TRBJ2-4,.,TRBV7-8,CASSLLAGGVTKNIQYF,TGTGCCAGCAGCTTATTGGCTGGGGGGGTAACCAAAAACATTCAGTACTTC
.,TRBJ2-2,many,TRBV6-5,CASSYSSIGELFF,TGTGCCAGCAGTTACTCGTCCATCGGGGAGCTGTTTTTT
.,TRBJ1-1,many,TRBV12-3/TRBV12-4,CASSWDTEAFF,TGTGCCAGCAGTTGGGACACTGAAGCTTTCTTT
TRBD2,TRBJ2-3,many,TRBV13,CASSPRGGSWAADTQYF,TGTGCCAGCAGCCCCCGGGGGGGATCGTGGGCAGCAGATACGCAGTATTTT
TRBD1,TRBJ2-1,.,TRBV7-9,CVSSSRQGAKSYNEQFF,TGTGTCAGCAGCTCTCGACAGGGAGCCAAGTCCTACAATGAGCAGTTCTTC
.,TRBJ1-6,many,TRBV7-2,CASSGSSPLHF,TGTGCCAGCTCCGGTAGTTCACCCCTCCACTTT
TRBD2,TRBJ2-3,many,TRBV6-5,CASSQKAGGTDTQYF,TGTGCCAGCAGTCAAAAAGCGGGGGGCACAGATACGCAGTATTTT
TRBD2,TRBJ2-5,few,TRBV28,CASRPRGEFGTQYF,TGTGCCAGCAGACCGCGGGGGGAGTTTGGGACCCAGTACTTC
.,TRBJ2-4,.,TRBV27,CASSLHPGSQNIQYF,TGTGCCAGCAGTTTACATCCGGGGTCCCAAAACATTCAGTACTTC
TRBD2,TRBJ2-7,.,TRBV9,CASSASGRDYEQYF,TGTGCCAGCAGCGCTAGCGGGAGGGACTACGAGCAGTACTTC
TRBD2,TRBJ2-7,many,TRBV28,CASTGTSGSYEQYF,TGTGCCAGCACCGGGACTAGCGGGAGTTACGAGCAGTACTTC
TRBD1,TRBJ2-3,few,TRBV5-1,CASSTTGVGTDTQYF,TGCGCCAGCAGCACGACAGGGGTTGGCACAGATACGCAGTATTTT
.,TRBJ1-1,.,TRBV4-3,CASSQGSAYEAFF,TGCGCCAGCAGCCAAGGGTCTGCCTATGAAGCTTTCTTT
.,TRBJ1-4,many,TRBV7-9,CASSVTGSEKLFF,TGTGCCAGCAGCGTAACAGGGAGTGAAAAACTGTTTTTT
.,TRBJ2-7,.,TRBV20-1,CSAIPRALYEQYF,TGCAGTGCCATTCCTCGGGCCCTCTACGAGCAGTACTTC
.,TRBJ2-1,few,TRBV20-1,CSAKYQWSSYNEQFF,TGCAGTGCTAAATATCAGTGGAGCTCCTACAATGAGCAGTTCTTC
.,TRBJ2-7,many,TRBV9,CASSAGTALDEQYF,TGTGCCAGCAGCGCCGGGACCGCCCTTGACGAGCAGTACTTC
TRBD1,TRBJ2-7,.,TRBV29-1,CSVEGKNPGQATYEQYF,TGCAGCGTTGAAGGAAAGAACCCGGGACAGGCGACCTACGAGCAGTACTTC
TRBD2,TRBJ2-5,.,TRBV7-2,CASCSPSTSGMEETQYF,TGTGCCAGCTGCTCCCCGTCGACTAGCGGGATGGAAGAGACCCAGTACTTC